A single T cell receptor beta chain is shown here with its context. Its antigen is currently unknown. The source of the sample is a study of blood T cells in healthy people across ages. A sample-barcoded 5' primer and a J-beta primer mix were used in a second PCR of roughly 7 to 11 cycles. A single record per CDR3 protein comes from TCRdb applying MiXCR to the 5' RACE reads. The sample shows around 620,000 distinct CDR3 sequences, roughly a quarter of them seen only once. Trimming removed 7 bases from V and 4 bases from J, with 8 bases in between. The CDR3 is made up of 12 amino acids. Study-level points and caveats: Using unsorted PBMCs precluded a conclusive naive versus antigen-experienced comparison. Naive T cell percentage strongly correlated with TCR beta diversity.

The sequenced sample consisted of blood. The clonotype comes from a woman between 65 and 79 years old in good health. This chain uses TRBV12-3 or TRBV12-4 with TRBJ1-5; D not resolved. CDR3 residues: CASTEKNQPQHF. CDR3 coding DNA: TGTGCCAGCACAGAGAAAAATCAGCCCCAGCATTTT.